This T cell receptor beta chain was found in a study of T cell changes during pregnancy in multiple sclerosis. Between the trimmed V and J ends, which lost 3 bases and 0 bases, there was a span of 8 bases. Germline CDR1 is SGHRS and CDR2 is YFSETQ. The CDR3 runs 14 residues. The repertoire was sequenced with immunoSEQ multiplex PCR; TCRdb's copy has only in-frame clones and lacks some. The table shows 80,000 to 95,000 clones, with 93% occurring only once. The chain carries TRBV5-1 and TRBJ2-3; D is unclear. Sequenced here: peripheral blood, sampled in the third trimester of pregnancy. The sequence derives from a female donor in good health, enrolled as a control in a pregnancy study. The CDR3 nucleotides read TGCGCCAGCAGCTCTAACCCTAGCACAGATACGCAGTATTTT. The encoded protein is CASSSNPSTDTQYF. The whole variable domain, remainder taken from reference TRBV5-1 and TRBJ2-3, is KAGVTQTPRYLIKTRGQQVTLSCSPISGHRSVSWYQQTPGQGLQFLFEYFSETQRNKGNFPGRFSGRQFSNSRSEMNVSTLELGDSALYLCASSSNPSTDTQYFGPGTRLTVL.